This passage covers 9 T cell receptor beta chains from one sample sequenced in a study of shared clonotypes between healthy human individuals. Profiled with immunoSEQ multiplex PCR; TCRdb holds only in-frame clones, not every one. The profile shows some 1.4 million clones, roughly 95% of them singletons. The specimen sequenced was naive CD4+ T cells sorted from blood. Subset: CD45RA+ positively selected. The receptor source for this set is a man aged 25 to 40 in good health.

This CDR3 is CASSSGLAGVGANVLTF. The CDR3 DNA reads TGTGCCAGCAGCTCGGGACTAGCGGGAGTTGGGGCCAACGTCCTGACTTTC. The chain is built from TRBV7-2 and TRBJ2-6, with TRBD2 matching 14 bases. The CDR3 spans 17 residues. V lost 4 bases to trimming and J lost 3 bases; unmatched junction nucleotides: 2. Germline V lookup: CDR1 SGHTA, CDR2 FQGNSA.

This chain uses TRBV5-1 with TRBJ1-4; D is ambiguous. Germline loops: CDR1 SGHRS, CDR2 YFSETQ. The CDR3 totals 15 residues. Trimming took off 4 bases at V and 5 bases at J, with 15 bases between the two ends. The CDR3 sequence is CASSEIPGSNEKLFF. CDR3 bases: TGCGCCAGCAGCGAGATACCGGGGTCCAATGAAAAACTGTTTTTT. The full variable domain, completed using reference TRBV5-1 and TRBJ1-4, is KAGVTQTPRYLIKTRGQQVTLSCSPISGHRSVSWYQQTPGQGLQFLFEYFSETQRNKGNFPGRFSGRQFSNSRSEMNVSTLELGDSALYLCASSEIPGSNEKLFFGSGTQLSVL.

The chain is built from TRBV7-9 and TRBJ2-6; maybe TRBD2 (6 bases). This CDR3 region has 16 residues. The germline CDR1 and CDR2 sequences are SEHNR and FQNEAQ (reference sequence). The ends were cut back, 5 bases at V and 1 base at J, with 12 bases in the middle. The CDR3: CASSRWGDSGANVLTF. For the CDR3, the DNA is TGTGCCAGCAGCCGATGGGGGGATTCTGGGGCCAACGTCCTGACTTTC.

The V gene is TRBV4-2, the J gene TRBJ2-7; perhaps D is TRBD1 or TRBD2 (9 bases each). The CDR3 is 21 residues long. Trimming shortened V by 1 base and J by 2 bases, and 30 bases separated the two germline ends. CDR1 LGHNA and CDR2 YNFKEQ come from the germline V gene. CDR3 coding DNA: TGTGCCAGCAGCCAAGGACAGGGGGTCTTTAGCGGGAGTTGGGAAACCTACGAGCAGTACTTC. This sequence encodes CASSQGQGVFSGSWETYEQYF.

The chain joins TRBV11-3 to TRBJ2-7, with TRBD1 identical over 8 bases. The CDR3 has 12 amino acids. Germline V lookup: CDR1 SGHNT, CDR2 YENEEA. The trim removed 11 bases at V and 0 bases at J, leaving 3 bases unmatched. The DNA of the CDR3 is TGTGCCGAGCAGGGGGCCTCCTACGAGCAGTACTTC. Protein: CAEQGASYEQYF.

This chain connects TRBV7-8 to TRBJ1-4; D remains ambiguous. The CDR3 consists of 13 residues. The germline V gene has CDR1 SGHVS and CDR2 FQNEAQ. V lost 9 bases and J 3 bases, leaving 11 bases between the germline ends. The CDR3 spells CASRSGANEKLFF. In DNA form, the CDR3 reads TGTGCCAGTAGGAGTGGAGCTAATGAAAAACTGTTTTTT.

The chain carries TRBV19 and TRBJ1-2; D unclear. This CDR3 contains 14 residues. Germline loops: CDR1 LNHDA, CDR2 SQIVND (reference sequence). Trimming cost V 6 bases and J 0 bases, with 11 bases left between them. The chain's CDR3 is CASSSGEPNYGYTF. CDR3 coding DNA: TGTGCCAGTAGCTCAGGAGAACCTAACTATGGCTACACCTTC.

The V call is TRBV18, the J call TRBJ1-3; a possible D gene is TRBD1 (5 bases). V lost 3 bases and J 0 bases, leaving 9 bases between the germline ends. The germline V gene has CDR1 KGHSH and CDR2 LQKENI. The CDR3 contains 15 residues. This CDR3 is CASSPKGISGNTIYF. The CDR3 nucleotides read TGTGCCAGCTCACCGAAGGGGATCTCTGGAAACACCATATATTTT. The full variable domain, with the rest looked up from reference TRBV18 and TRBJ1-3, is NAGVMQNPRHLVRRRGQEARLRCSPMKGHSHVYWYRQLPEEGLKFMVYLQKENIIDESGMPKERFSAEFPKEGPSILRIQQVVRGDSAAYFCASSPKGISGNTIYFGEGSWLTVV.

The genes are TRBV5-4 and TRBJ2-3, with 9 positions matching TRBD1. The CDR3 covers 18 residues. Germline CDR1 SGHNT, CDR2 YYREEE (reference sequence). After removal of 2 bases from V and 1 base from J, the junction contained 11 bases not matched to a gene. The CDR3 DNA follows: TGTGCCAGCAGCTTTATTTTCCACCGGGACAGGGGCACAGATACGCAGTATTTT. Translated: CASSFIFHRDRGTDTQYF.